Following are 9 T cell receptor beta chains from one sample sequenced in a study of T cell responses to AZD1222 COVID-19 vaccine. The protocol was immunoSEQ multiplex PCR, while the TCRdb copy is restricted to in-frame clones and leaves out a portion. The data hold approximately 80,000 clones, with 85% to 90% observed a single time. The material sequenced was peripheral blood, taken on day 0 of AZD1222 vaccination. These receptors originate from an adult in good health.

This clone was seen just once. The rearrangement joins TRBV4-3 to TRBJ1-4; 10 nucleotides line up with TRBD1. J gave up 8 bases and V 1 base, and 4 bases lay outside the gene matches. This CDR3 is 15 amino acids long. Germline assignment: CDR1 LGHNA and CDR2 YSLEER. CDR3 amino acids: CASSQGQGALEKLFF. The CDR3 nucleotides read TGCGCCAGCAGCCAAGGACAGGGGGCGCTAGAAAAACTGTTTTTT.

This clone was recorded a few times. Germline and junction disagree at one end, which may indicate a read error. V usage is TRBV28 and J usage is TRBJ2-1; D remains unclear. Per germline, CDR1 MDHEN and CDR2 SYDVKM. The CDR3 spans 12 residues. CDR3 loop: CASSFSNNEQFF. For the CDR3, the DNA is TGTGCCAGCAGTTTCTCCAACAATGAGCAGTTCTTC.

V gene TRBV5-1 combines with J gene TRBJ1-1; 8 bases are shared with TRBD1. The ends lost 2 bases at V and 1 base at J; junction bases unmatched: 1. The V gene's germline CDR1 is SGHRS and CDR2 YFSETQ. This CDR3 is 14 amino acids long. This chain's CDR3 is CASSFGQGNTEAFF. DNA of the CDR3: TGCGCCAGCAGCTTCGGACAGGGGAACACTGAAGCTTTCTTT.

This clone was observed a single time. The chain combines TRBV2 with TRBJ1-1, with TRBD1 matching 8 bases. CDR1 and CDR2 (germline): SNHLY, FYNNEI. V shed 5 bases and J 4 bases; nucleotides not matched to a gene: 9. This CDR3 is built from 15 residues. The CDR3 DNA reads as TGTGCCAGCAGTCTCCAAGGACAGGGAGTCACTGAAGCTTTCTTT. Amino acid sequence: CASSLQGQGVTEAFF.

The CDR3 bases are TGTGCCAGCAGTTATCCTCCGTCCCTCAATCAGCCCCAGCATTTT. It codes for CASSYPPSLNQPQHF. This rearrangement joins TRBV6-6 to TRBJ1-5; no reliable D call. Germline V gene sequence: CDR1 MNHNY, CDR2 SVGAGI (reference sequence). Trimming removed 3 bases from V and 3 bases from J, with 12 bases in between. This CDR3 comprises 15 residues.

For this clone: Additional DNA sequences in this sample encode the identical CDR3. This chain uses TRBV5-4 with TRBJ2-2; TRBD1 matches at 10 bases. CDR1 and CDR2 from the germline V gene are SGHNT and YYREEE (reference sequence). This CDR3 has 15 amino acids. V dropped 4 bases and J dropped 5; count of bases not matched to a gene: 5. The CDR3 DNA is TGTGCCAGCAGCCCAGGACAGGGGGGGACCGGGGAGCTGTTTTTT. Its translation: CASSPGQGGTGELFF.

This chain connects TRBV12-5 to TRBJ1-3; no clear D gene. V was pared by 5 bases and J by 3 bases, with 5 bases between. The CDR3 is made up of 12 amino acids. CDR1 is LGHNT, CDR2 FRNRAP, per germline. The CDR3 DNA is TGTGCTAGTGGTGAGGTTGGAAACACCATATATTTT. Protein sequence: CASGEVGNTIYF.

Notes on this clone: One end of the junction does not line up with germline, which may come from a read error. V gene TRBV6-5 combines with J gene TRBJ2-5, with 10 bases matching TRBD2. Germline CDR1 reads MNHEY; CDR2 reads SVGAGI. The CDR3 is 15 residues long. The CDR3 protein is CASCYFGTSEETQYF. The CDR3 DNA reads as TGTGCCAGCTGTTATTTTGGGACTAGCGAAGAGACCCAGTACTTC.

The J gene is TRBJ2-2, the V gene TRBV5-4; D is uncertain. The V end was cut by 0 bases, the J end by 7 bases, with 7 bases between. CDR1 SGHNT and CDR2 YYREEE come from the germline V gene (reference sequence). This CDR3 is built from 13 residues. The CDR3 loop reads CASSLVPGGELFF. The CDR3 region has the DNA TGTGCCAGCAGCTTGGTACCCGGCGGGGAGCTGTTTTTT.